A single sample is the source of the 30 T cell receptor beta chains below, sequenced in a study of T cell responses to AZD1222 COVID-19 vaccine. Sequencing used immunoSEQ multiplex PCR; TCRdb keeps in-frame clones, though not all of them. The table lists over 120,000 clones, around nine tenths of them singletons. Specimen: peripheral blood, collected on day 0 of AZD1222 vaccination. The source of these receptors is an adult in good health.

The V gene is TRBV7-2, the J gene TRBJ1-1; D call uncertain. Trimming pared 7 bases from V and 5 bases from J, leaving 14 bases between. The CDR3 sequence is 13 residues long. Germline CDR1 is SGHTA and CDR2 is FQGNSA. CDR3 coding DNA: TGTGCCAGCACTCCCCTCCGATGGACTGAAGCTTTCTTT. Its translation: CASTPLRWTEAFF.

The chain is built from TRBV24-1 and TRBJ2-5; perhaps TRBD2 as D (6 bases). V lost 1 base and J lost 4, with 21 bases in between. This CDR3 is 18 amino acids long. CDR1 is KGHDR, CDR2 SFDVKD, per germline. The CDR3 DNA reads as TGTGCCACCAGTGATTTTGGTGTATTGGGGACCGGGGGAGAGACCCAGTACTTC. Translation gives CATSDFGVLGTGGETQYF.

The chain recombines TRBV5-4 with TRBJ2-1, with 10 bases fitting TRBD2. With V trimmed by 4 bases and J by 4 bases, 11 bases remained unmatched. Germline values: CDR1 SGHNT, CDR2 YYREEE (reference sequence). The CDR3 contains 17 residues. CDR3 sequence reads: CASSRDTAGGLYNEQFF. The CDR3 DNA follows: TGTGCCAGCAGCAGAGACACAGCGGGAGGGCTTTACAATGAGCAGTTCTTC.

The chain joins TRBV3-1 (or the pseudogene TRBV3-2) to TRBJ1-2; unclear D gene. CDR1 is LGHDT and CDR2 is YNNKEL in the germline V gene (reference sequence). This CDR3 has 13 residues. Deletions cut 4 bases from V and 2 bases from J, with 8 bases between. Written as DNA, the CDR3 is TGTGCCAGCAGCCCACAAGAGAACTATGGCTACACCTTC. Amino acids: CASSPQENYGYTF.

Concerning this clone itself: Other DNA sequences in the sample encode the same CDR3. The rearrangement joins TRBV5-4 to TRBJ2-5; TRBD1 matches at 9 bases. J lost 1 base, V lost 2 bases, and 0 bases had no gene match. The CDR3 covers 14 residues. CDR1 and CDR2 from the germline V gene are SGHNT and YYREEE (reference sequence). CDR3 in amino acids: CASSLQGAQETQYF. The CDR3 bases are TGTGCCAGCAGCTTACAGGGGGCCCAAGAGACCCAGTACTTC.

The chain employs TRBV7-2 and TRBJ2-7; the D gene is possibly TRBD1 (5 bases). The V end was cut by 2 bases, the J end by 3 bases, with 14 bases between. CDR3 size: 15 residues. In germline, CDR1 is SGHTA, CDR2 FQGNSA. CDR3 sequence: CASSLIGAKDYEQYF. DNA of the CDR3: TGTGCCAGCAGCTTAATAGGGGCGAAAGACTACGAGCAGTACTTC.

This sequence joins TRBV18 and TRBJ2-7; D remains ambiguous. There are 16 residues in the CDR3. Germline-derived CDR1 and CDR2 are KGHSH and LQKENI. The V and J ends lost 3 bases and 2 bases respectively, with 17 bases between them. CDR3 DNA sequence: TGTGCCAGCTCACCCAATTCTCAGGCTTTAACCTACGAGCAGTACTTC. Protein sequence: CASSPNSQALTYEQYF. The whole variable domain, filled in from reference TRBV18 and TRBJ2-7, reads NAGVMQNPRHLVRRRGQEARLRCSPMKGHSHVYWYRQLPEEGLKFMVYLQKENIIDESGMPKERFSAEFPKEGPSILRIQQVVRGDSAAYFCASSPNSQALTYEQYFGPGTRLTVT.

CDR3 DNA sequence: TGTGCCAGTAGTATTACGGGGGTATCAGATACGCAGTATTTT. Translated: CASSITGVSDTQYF. The chain uses TRBV19 and TRBJ2-3; a possible D gene is TRBD2 (6 bases). Germline loops: CDR1 LNHDA, CDR2 SQIVND (reference sequence). This CDR3 is 14 amino acids long. V lost 3 bases, J lost 4 bases, and 11 bases lay in between.

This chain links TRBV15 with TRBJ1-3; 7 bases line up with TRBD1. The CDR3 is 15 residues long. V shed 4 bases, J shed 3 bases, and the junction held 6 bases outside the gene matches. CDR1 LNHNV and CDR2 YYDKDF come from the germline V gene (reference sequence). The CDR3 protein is CATSKRQGIGNTIYF. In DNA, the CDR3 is TGTGCCACCAGCAAAAGACAGGGTATTGGAAACACCATATATTTT. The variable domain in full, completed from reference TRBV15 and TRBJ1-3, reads DAMVIQNPRYQVTQFGKPVTLSCSQTLNHNVMYWYQQKSSQAPKLLFHYYDKDFNNEADTPDNFQSRRPNTSFCFLDIRSPGLGDTAMYLCATSKRQGIGNTIYFGEGSWLTVV.

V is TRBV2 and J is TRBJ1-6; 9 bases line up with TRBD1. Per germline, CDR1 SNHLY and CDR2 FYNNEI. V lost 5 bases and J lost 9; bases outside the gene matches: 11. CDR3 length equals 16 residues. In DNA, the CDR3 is TGTGCCAGCAGTTACCGGGACAGGGCTGGTGGTTCACCCCTCCACTTT. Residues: CASSYRDRAGGSPLHF.

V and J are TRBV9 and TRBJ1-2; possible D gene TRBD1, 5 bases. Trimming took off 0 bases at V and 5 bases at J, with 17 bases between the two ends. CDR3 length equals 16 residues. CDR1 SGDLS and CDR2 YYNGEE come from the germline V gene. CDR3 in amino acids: CASSVVRGSILYGYTF. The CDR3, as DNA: TGTGCCAGCAGCGTAGTGCGGGGGTCCATTCTATATGGCTACACCTTC.

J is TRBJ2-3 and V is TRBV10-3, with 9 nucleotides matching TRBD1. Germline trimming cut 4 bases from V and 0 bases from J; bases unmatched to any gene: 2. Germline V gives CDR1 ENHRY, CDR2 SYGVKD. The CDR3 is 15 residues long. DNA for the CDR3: TGTGCCATCAGTGGGGGGACAGGGAGCACAGATACGCAGTATTTT. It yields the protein CAISGGTGSTDTQYF.

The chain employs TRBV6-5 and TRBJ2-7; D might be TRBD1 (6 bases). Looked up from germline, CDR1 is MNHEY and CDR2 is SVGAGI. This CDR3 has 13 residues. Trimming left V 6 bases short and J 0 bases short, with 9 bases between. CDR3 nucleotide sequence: TGTGCCAGCAGGGGACATAACTCCTACGAGCAGTACTTC. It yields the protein CASRGHNSYEQYF.

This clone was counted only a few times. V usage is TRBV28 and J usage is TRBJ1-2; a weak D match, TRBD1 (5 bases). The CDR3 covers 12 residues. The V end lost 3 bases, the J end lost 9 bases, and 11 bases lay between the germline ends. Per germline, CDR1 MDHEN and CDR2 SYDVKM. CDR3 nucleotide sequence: TGTGCCAGCAGTTTTCTTGGGGGGAGCTACACCTTC. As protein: CASSFLGGSYTF.

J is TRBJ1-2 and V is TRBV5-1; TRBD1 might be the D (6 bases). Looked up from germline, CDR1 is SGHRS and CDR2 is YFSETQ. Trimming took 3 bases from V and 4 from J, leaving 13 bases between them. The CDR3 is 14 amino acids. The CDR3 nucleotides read TGCGCCAGCAGCTCCAAGACAGGAACCTATGGCTACACCTTC. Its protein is CASSSKTGTYGYTF. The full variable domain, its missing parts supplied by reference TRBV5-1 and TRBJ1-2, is KAGVTQTPRYLIKTRGQQVTLSCSPISGHRSVSWYQQTPGQGLQFLFEYFSETQRNKGNFPGRFSGRQFSNSRSEMNVSTLELGDSALYLCASSSKTGTYGYTFGSGTRLTVV.

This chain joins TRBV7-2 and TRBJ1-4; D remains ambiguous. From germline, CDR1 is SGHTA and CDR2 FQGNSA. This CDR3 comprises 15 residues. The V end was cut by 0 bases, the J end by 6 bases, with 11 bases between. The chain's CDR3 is CASSLAGRLYEKLFF. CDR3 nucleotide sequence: TGTGCCAGCAGCTTAGCTGGGAGGTTGTATGAAAAACTGTTTTTT.

CDR3 in amino acids: CATSRDRTSGRLGYNEQFF. DNA for the CDR3: TGTGCCACCAGCAGAGATCGGACTAGCGGGAGGTTGGGGTACAATGAGCAGTTCTTC. V gene TRBV15 combines with J gene TRBJ2-1, with 14 bases matching TRBD2. V was clipped by 0 bases and J by 4 bases; unmatched bases: 8. Germline CDR1 and CDR2: LNHNV and YYDKDF (reference sequence). This CDR3 spans 19 amino acids. Full variable domain (remainder filled in from reference TRBV15 and TRBJ2-1): DAMVIQNPRYQVTQFGKPVTLSCSQTLNHNVMYWYQQKSSQAPKLLFHYYDKDFNNEADTPDNFQSRRPNTSFCFLDIRSPGLGDTAMYLCATSRDRTSGRLGYNEQFFGPGTRLTVL.

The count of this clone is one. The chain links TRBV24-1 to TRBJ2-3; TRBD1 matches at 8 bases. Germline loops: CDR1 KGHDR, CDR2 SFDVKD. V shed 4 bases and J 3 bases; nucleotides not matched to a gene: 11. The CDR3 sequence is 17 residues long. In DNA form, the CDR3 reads TGTGCCACCAGTGAAATTTGGGGTGACAGGGGAACAGATACGCAGTATTTT. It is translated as CATSEIWGDRGTDTQYF.

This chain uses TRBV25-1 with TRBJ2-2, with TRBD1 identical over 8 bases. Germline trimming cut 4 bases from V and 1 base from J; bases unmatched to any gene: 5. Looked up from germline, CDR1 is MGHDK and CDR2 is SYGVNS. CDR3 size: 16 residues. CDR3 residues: CASSATDRGNTGELFF. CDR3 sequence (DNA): TGTGCCAGCAGTGCAACAGACAGGGGGAACACCGGGGAGCTGTTTTTT.

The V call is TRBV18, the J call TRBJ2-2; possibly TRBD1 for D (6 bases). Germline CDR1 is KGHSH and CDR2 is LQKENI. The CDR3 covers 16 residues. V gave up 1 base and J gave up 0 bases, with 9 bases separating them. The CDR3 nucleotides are TGTGCCAGCTCACCACGGTGGACAGCGAACACCGGGGAGCTGTTTTTT. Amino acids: CASSPRWTANTGELFF. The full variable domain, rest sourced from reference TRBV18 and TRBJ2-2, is NAGVMQNPRHLVRRRGQEARLRCSPMKGHSHVYWYRQLPEEGLKFMVYLQKENIIDESGMPKERFSAEFPKEGPSILRIQQVVRGDSAAYFCASSPRWTANTGELFFGEGSRLTVL.

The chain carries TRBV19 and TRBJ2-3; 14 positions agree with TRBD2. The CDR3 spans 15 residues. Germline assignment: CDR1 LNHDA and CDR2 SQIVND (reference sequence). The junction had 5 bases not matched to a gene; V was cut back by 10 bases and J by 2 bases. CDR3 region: CATRTSGGFTDTQYF. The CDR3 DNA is TGTGCCACGAGGACTAGCGGGGGGTTCACAGATACGCAGTATTTT.

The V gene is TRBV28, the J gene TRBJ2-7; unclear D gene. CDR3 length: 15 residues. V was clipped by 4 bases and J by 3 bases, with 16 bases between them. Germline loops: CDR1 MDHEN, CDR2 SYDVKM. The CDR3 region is CASSSHIKVLYEQYF. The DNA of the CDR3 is TGTGCCAGCAGTTCCCACATAAAGGTACTCTACGAGCAGTACTTC.

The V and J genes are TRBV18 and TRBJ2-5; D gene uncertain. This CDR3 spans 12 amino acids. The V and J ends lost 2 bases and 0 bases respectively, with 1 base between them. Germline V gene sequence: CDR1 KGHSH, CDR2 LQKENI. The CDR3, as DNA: TGTGCCAGCTCACCAAACCAAGAGACCCAGTACTTC. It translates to CASSPNQETQYF.

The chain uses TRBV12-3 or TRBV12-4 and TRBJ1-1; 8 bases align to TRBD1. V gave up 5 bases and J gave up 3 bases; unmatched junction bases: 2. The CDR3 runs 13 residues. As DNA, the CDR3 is TGTGCCAGCAGTCGGACAGGGTACACTGAAGCTTTCTTT. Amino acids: CASSRTGYTEAFF.

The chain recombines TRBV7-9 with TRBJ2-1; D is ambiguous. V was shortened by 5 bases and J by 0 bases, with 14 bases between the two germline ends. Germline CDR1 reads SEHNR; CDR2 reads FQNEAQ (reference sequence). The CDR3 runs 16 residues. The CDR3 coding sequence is TGTGCCAGCAGCCGAGGACGAGGAGACTCCTACAATGAGCAGTTCTTC. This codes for CASSRGRGDSYNEQFF.

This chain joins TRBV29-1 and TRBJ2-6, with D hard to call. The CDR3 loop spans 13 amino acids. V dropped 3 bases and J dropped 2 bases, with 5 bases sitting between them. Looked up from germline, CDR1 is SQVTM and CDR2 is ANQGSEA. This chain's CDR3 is CSVEKAGANVLTF. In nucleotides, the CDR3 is TGCAGCGTTGAGAAGGCTGGGGCCAACGTCCTGACTTTC.

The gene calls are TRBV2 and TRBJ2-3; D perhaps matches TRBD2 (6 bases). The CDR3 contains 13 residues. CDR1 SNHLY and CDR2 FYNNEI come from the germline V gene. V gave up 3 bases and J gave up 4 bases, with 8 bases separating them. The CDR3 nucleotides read TGTGCCAGCAGTGACAGGGAGGCAGATACGCAGTATTTT. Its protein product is CASSDREADTQYF.

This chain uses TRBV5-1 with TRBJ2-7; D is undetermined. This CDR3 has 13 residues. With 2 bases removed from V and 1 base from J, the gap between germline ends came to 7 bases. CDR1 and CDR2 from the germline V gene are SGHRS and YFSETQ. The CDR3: CASSLIGSYEQYF. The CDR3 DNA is TGCGCCAGCAGCTTAATAGGTTCCTACGAGCAGTACTTC.

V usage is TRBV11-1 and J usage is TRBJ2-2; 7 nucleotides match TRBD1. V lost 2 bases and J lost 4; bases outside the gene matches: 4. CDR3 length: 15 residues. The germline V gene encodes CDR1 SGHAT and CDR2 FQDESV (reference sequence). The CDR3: CASSLTGASTGELFF. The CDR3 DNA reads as TGTGCCAGCAGCTTAACAGGGGCGAGCACCGGGGAGCTGTTTTTT.

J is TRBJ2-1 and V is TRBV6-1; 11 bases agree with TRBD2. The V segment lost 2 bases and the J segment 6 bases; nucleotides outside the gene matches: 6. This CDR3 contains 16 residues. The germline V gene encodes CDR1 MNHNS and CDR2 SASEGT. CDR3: CASSEIAGGSLNEQFF. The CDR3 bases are TGTGCCAGCAGTGAAATAGCGGGAGGGTCCCTCAATGAGCAGTTCTTC.